These T cell receptor beta chains were read from a single sample in a study of blood T cell repertoires in COVID-19. Here immunoSEQ multiplex PCR was the method, and the copy in TCRdb shows in-frame clones only, minus some. Here the sample spans fewer than 650,000 clones, about 89% being singletons. Input material: peripheral blood. All receptors come from a woman aged 50 to 60 with COVID-19, enrolled during active disease. CDR3s include the opening cysteine and the closing phenylalanine or tryptophan. The D gene is left open where the match is weak. Clone size is given for some rows only: seen once, a few or many times, or a class if the clone is expanded.

V gene	J gene	clone size	D gene	CDR3 DNA	CDR3 protein
TRBV5-4	TRBJ2-7	-	TRBD2	TGTGCCAGCAGCTTTGACTCGGGGGGTTCCTACGAGCAGTACTTC	CASSFDSGGSYEQYF
TRBV27	TRBJ2-3	-	-	TGTGCCAGCAGTTTCCTCGGGGCAGATACGCAGTATTTT	CASSFLGADTQYF
TRBV6-6	TRBJ2-3	once	TRBD2	TGTGCCAGCAGTCTAGGACTAGCGGCTGCCACAGATACGCAGTATTTT	CASSLGLAAATDTQYF
TRBV24-1	TRBJ1-3	-	TRBD1	TGTGCCACCAGTGATCCCCGGGACAGTAGAGGAAACACCATATATTTT	CATSDPRDSRGNTIYF
TRBV11-3	TRBJ2-1	-	-	TGTGCCAGCAGCTTATCGGGGGATAATGAGCAGTTCTTC	CASSLSGDNEQFF
TRBV7-8	TRBJ2-7	-	TRBD2	TGTGCCAGCAGCTTAGGGCTAGCGGGGGGCGCTTCCTACGAGCAGTACTTC	CASSLGLAGGASYEQYF
TRBV11-2	TRBJ2-7	-	TRBD2	TGTGCCAGCAGCTTCGAGCGGGGGGGCGAGCAGTACTTC	CASSFERGGEQYF
TRBV4-2	TRBJ2-7	once	TRBD2	TGTGCCAGCAGCCAAGATCGAGCGCGGGGGGGCCAATACGAGCAGTACTTC	CASSQDRARGGQYEQYF
TRBV5-1	TRBJ2-1	-	TRBD1	TGCGCCAGCAGCTTTCGACAGGGGGGTAGCGATGAGCAGTTCTTC	CASSFRQGGSDEQFF
TRBV5-4	TRBJ1-2	-	-	TGTGCCAGCAGCTTCCCGACAATCGACGGCTACACCTTC	CASSFPTIDGYTF
TRBV5-5	TRBJ1-2	few	TRBD1	TGTGCCAGCAGCTCTGGGACAGCTGCCTATGGCTACACCTTC	CASSSGTAAYGYTF
TRBV7-8	TRBJ1-3	-	TRBD1	TGTGCCAGCAGCTTAGAGCGGACAGGGGGATATGGAAACACCATATATTTT	CASSLERTGGYGNTIYF
TRBV2	TRBJ1-1	-	-	TGTGCCAGCGGGGGAGGGCCCCACACTGAAGCTTTCTTT	CASGGGPHTEAFF
TRBV3-1/TRBV3-2	TRBJ1-5	-	TRBD1	TGTGCCAGCAGCATGGGACAGGGCTATCAGCCCCAGCATTTT	CASSMGQGYQPQHF
TRBV15	TRBJ2-2	-	-	TGTGCCACCAGCAGAGAACGGTCCTTCAACACCGGGGAGCTGTTTTTT	CATSRERSFNTGELFF
TRBV9	TRBJ2-5	-	TRBD1	TGTGCCAGCAGCGTAAATGCAGGGGGCTTAGAGACCCAGTACTTC	CASSVNAGGLETQYF
TRBV14	TRBJ2-7	-	-	TGTGCCAGCAGCCCGGGGACACCCAAGGAGTACGAGCAGTACTTC	CASSPGTPKEYEQYF
TRBV14	TRBJ2-3	-	-	TGTGCCAGCAGCCGGGGGCTAACAGATACGCAGTATTTT	CASSRGLTDTQYF
TRBV9	TRBJ2-2	-	-	TGTGCCAGCAGCCCCAGGCCGGGGGCCGGGGAGCTGTTTTTT	CASSPRPGAGELFF
TRBV18	TRBJ1-5	-	-	TGTGCCAGCTCACCATCTGGGGGCAGGCAGCCCCAGCATTTT	CASSPSGGRQPQHF
TRBV19	TRBJ1-5	-	TRBD1	TGTGCCAGTAGATCGACAGGGGGCGAGGGGGGCAATCAGCCCCAGCATTTT	CASRSTGGEGGNQPQHF
TRBV4-1	TRBJ1-2	-	TRBD1	TGCGCCAGCAGCCACACAGGGGCCTACCACTATGGCTACACCTTC	CASSHTGAYHYGYTF
TRBV4-1	TRBJ1-4	-	-	TGCGCCAGCAGCCAACCTGGACTGATTAATGAAAAACTGTTTTTT	CASSQPGLINEKLFF
TRBV3-1/TRBV3-2	TRBJ1-2	-	-	TGTGCCAGCAGCCAATCTGGGCCGGTCTACACCTTC	CASSQSGPVYTF
TRBV18	TRBJ1-2	-	-	TGTGCCAGCTGTGGGACACCCGAATGCCTTAACTATGGCTACACCTTC	CASCGTPECLNYGYTF
TRBV27	TRBJ1-2	-	-	TGTGCCAGCAGCAACCTAGGAGACAGCTATGGCTACACCTTC	CASSNLGDSYGYTF
TRBV30	TRBJ2-5	-	TRBD1	TGTGCCTGGAGGACAGGGGGCCTAGAGACCCAGTACTTC	CAWRTGGLETQYF
TRBV5-6	TRBJ1-5	-	-	TGTGCCAGCAGCTTGCGGGGGGTGCGGAATCAGCCCCAGCATTTT	CASSLRGVRNQPQHF
TRBV30	TRBJ1-2	-	TRBD1	TGTGCCTGGAGTGTTTTAGGGACAGATGGCTACACCTTC	CAWSVLGTDGYTF
TRBV5-1	TRBJ2-3	-	-	TGCGCCAGCAGCTTGGCCGCACTGAAAGCCACAGATACGCAGTATTTT	CASSLAALKATDTQYF
TRBV24-1	TRBJ2-1	-	TRBD1	TGTGCCACCAGTGACCCGGGGGACAGGTCGCGCAATGAGCAGTTCTTC	CATSDPGDRSRNEQFF
TRBV7-9	TRBJ1-3	-	-	TGTGCCAGCAGCTCGGACACATCTCGAAGAAACACCATATATTTT	CASSSDTSRRNTIYF
TRBV19	TRBJ1-1	-	-	TGTGCCAGTAGTATAGGCGGGGGGCGCGGGAACACTGAAGCTTTCTTT	CASSIGGGRGNTEAFF
TRBV7-9	TRBJ1-1	-	TRBD1	TGTGCCAGCAGCACCCTAACAGGGGTGGCTTTCTTT	CASSTLTGVAFF
TRBV5-1	TRBJ1-6	-	TRBD1	TGCGCCAGCAGCTTGAAATCGGGACAGGGGGCCCTCCACTTT	CASSLKSGQGALHF
TRBV3-1/TRBV3-2	TRBJ1-4	-	-	TGTGCCAGCAGTATTACCGAGGGTTCTAATGAAAAACTGTTTTTT	CASSITEGSNEKLFF
TRBV27	TRBJ2-7	-	-	TGTGCCAGCAGTCCACGCCAGGGCCTGGGGCAGTACTTC	CASSPRQGLGQYF
TRBV2	TRBJ1-1	-	-	TGTGCCAGCAGTGACTATAGGGGAATGAACACTGAAGCTTTCTTT	CASSDYRGMNTEAFF
TRBV15	TRBJ1-3	-	TRBD1	TGTGCCACCAGCAGAGATCTCCTCCCAGGGGGGGGAAACACCATATATTTT	CATSRDLLPGGGNTIYF
TRBV18	TRBJ2-1	once	TRBD1	TGTGCCAGCTCACCAAGGAGTGGACAGGGGGGGTACGAGCAGTTCTTC	CASSPRSGQGGYEQFF
TRBV7-9	TRBJ1-1	-	-	TGTGCCAGCAGCTTAGAAGGGGGTAACACTGAAGCTTTCTTT	CASSLEGGNTEAFF
TRBV4-1	TRBJ2-7	-	-	TGCGCCAGCAGCCCTACCCGAGGGTACGAGCAGTACTTC	CASSPTRGYEQYF
TRBV7-8	TRBJ2-1	-	-	TGTGCCAGCAGCTTAGAGACAGCCCTACGAAGGAATGAGCAGTTCTTC	CASSLETALRRNEQFF
TRBV27	TRBJ2-7	-	-	TGTGCCAGCAGGTTCAGGGTGGATTTCGACGAGCAGTACTTC	CASRFRVDFDEQYF
TRBV5-6	TRBJ1-2	-	-	TGTGCCAGCAGCGGGGCAGGCGTCTCTTTCGGCTACACCTTC	CASSGAGVSFGYTF
TRBV27	TRBJ2-5	-	TRBD2	TGTGCCAGCAGTTTATCTAGACTAGCTGAGACCCAGTACTTC	CASSLSRLAETQYF
TRBV13	TRBJ1-1	-	-	TGTGCCAGCAGCCACGCCTCCGGGTACACTGAAGCTTTCTTT	CASSHASGYTEAFF